The 32 T cell receptor beta chains below come from one sample, sequenced in a study of OX40 agonist ivuxolimab in advanced cancers. Generated by immunoSEQ multiplex PCR, the TCRdb table keeps only in-frame clones and is missing some. The sample holds a few thousand clones, 71% seen once. Sequenced material: CD4+ or CD8+ T cells sorted from blood, taken in a trial of the OX40 agonist ivuxolimab. Every receptor here comes from an adult with an advanced solid tumor such as melanoma, head and neck, liver or kidney cancer.

V is TRBV7-9 and J is TRBJ2-7; D possibly corresponds to TRBD2 (5 bases). Germline loops: CDR1 SEHNR, CDR2 FQNEAQ (reference sequence). CDR3 size: 15 residues. Trimming pared 5 bases from V and 3 bases from J, leaving 17 bases between. In nucleotides, the CDR3 is TGTGCCAGCAGCCCGTTGCGGGCGGGCCTCTACGAGCAGTACTTC. Its protein is CASSPLRAGLYEQYF.

The V call is TRBV4-1, the J call TRBJ2-3; unclear D gene. CDR3 length: 14 residues. The germline V gene has CDR1 MGHRA and CDR2 YSYEKL. V dropped 0 bases and J dropped 2 bases, with 6 bases sitting between them. For the CDR3, the DNA is TGCGCCAGCAGCCAAGAAGGGATCACAGATACGCAGTATTTT. Encoded protein: CASSQEGITDTQYF.

This clone has just one count. The rearrangement links TRBV10-1 to TRBJ2-3; D remains unclear. Deletions cut 3 bases from V and 8 bases from J, with 21 bases between. This CDR3 has 16 residues. Germline lookup yields CDR1 WNHNN and CDR2 SYGVQD (reference sequence). The chain's CDR3 is CASSDGHQDLWGTQYF. The CDR3 DNA is TGCGCCAGCAGTGATGGTCATCAGGACCTGTGGGGTACGCAGTATTTT.

CDR3 sequence reads: CASSSVPGGYTF. CDR3 nucleotides: TGTGCCAGCAGCTCCGTACCGGGGGGCTACACCTTC. The chain combines TRBV5-6 with TRBJ1-2; D remains ambiguous. Germline V CDR1 and CDR2: SGHDT, YYEEEE. The ends were cut back, 3 bases at V and 8 bases at J, with 11 bases in the middle. This CDR3 is 12 amino acids long.

This clone is a singleton in its sample. The CDR3 bases are TGTGCCAGCAGCTCCCCGGTGGACTACGAGCAGTACTTC. This translates into CASSSPVDYEQYF. The rearrangement joins TRBV7-9 to TRBJ2-7; D call uncertain. The CDR3 covers 13 residues. Germline V lookup: CDR1 SEHNR, CDR2 FQNEAQ (reference sequence). V was shortened by 4 bases and J by 3 bases, with 10 bases between the two germline ends.

V usage is TRBV5-1 and J usage is TRBJ1-4; 9 nucleotides agree with TRBD1. The CDR3 length is 16 residues. Per the germline V gene, CDR1 is SGHRS and CDR2 is YFSETQ. The V segment lost 1 base and the J segment 3 bases; nucleotides outside the gene matches: 4. CDR3 coding DNA: TGCGCCAGCAGCTTGACAGGGGGCGCGTCTAATGAAAAACTGTTTTTT. As protein: CASSLTGGASNEKLFF.

The chain employs TRBV11-3 and TRBJ2-7; 9 bases line up with TRBD1. This CDR3 contains 14 residues. Germline CDR1 and CDR2: SGHNT and YENEEA. V shed 5 bases, J shed 5 bases, and the junction held 7 bases outside the gene matches. The CDR3, as DNA: TGTGCCAGCAGCCTTCGGGACAGGGAGAACGAGCAGTACTTC. It specifies CASSLRDRENEQYF.

V and J are TRBV13 and TRBJ2-7; possibly TRBD2 for D (6 bases). The length of the CDR3 is 14 residues. The V and J ends lost 4 bases and 5 bases respectively, with 15 bases between them. The germline CDR1 and CDR2 sequences are PRHDT and FYEKMQ (reference sequence). CDR3 coding DNA: TGTGCCAGCAGCTCCGGGGGAGCGGTCCACGAGCAGTACTTC. This codes for CASSSGGAVHEQYF.

This chain uses TRBV6-1 with TRBJ2-1, with 10 bases identical to TRBD2. CDR3 size: 14 residues. In germline, CDR1 is MNHNS, CDR2 SASEGT. V shed 8 bases, J shed 4 bases, and the junction held 5 bases outside the gene matches. The CDR3 sequence: CASRVLAGYNEQFF. The CDR3 DNA reads as TGTGCCAGCCGGGTACTAGCGGGGTACAATGAGCAGTTCTTC.

The sample holds one count of this clone. This sequence joins TRBV7-2 and TRBJ2-7, with 7 bases matching TRBD1. There are 16 residues in the CDR3. The junction had 7 bases not matched to a gene; V was cut back by 2 bases and J by 0 bases. Per germline, CDR1 SGHTA and CDR2 FQGNSA. The CDR3: CASSLRVGGPSYEQYF. CDR3 DNA: TGTGCCAGCAGCTTACGGGTAGGGGGCCCCTCCTACGAGCAGTACTTC.

This clone was seen a few times. This chain links TRBV5-6 with TRBJ2-5, with a tentative D call TRBD1 (5 bases). V dropped 0 bases and J dropped 4 bases, with 16 bases sitting between them. There are 16 residues in the CDR3. Looked up from germline, CDR1 is SGHDT and CDR2 is YYEEEE. CDR3 DNA sequence: TGTGCCAGCAGCTTGGTGATGGACACAATGGGAGAGACCCAGTACTTC. It codes for CASSLVMDTMGETQYF.

V and J are TRBV27 and TRBJ2-1, with D perhaps matching TRBD2 (7 bases). In germline, CDR1 is MNHEY, CDR2 SMNVEV (reference sequence). The V end was cut by 11 bases, the J end by 4 bases, with 18 bases between. The CDR3 runs 14 residues. CDR3 region: CASGFAGAYNEQFF. In DNA, the CDR3 is TGTGCCTCCGGGTTCGCGGGGGCTTACAATGAGCAGTTCTTC.

The rearrangement links TRBV5-1 to TRBJ1-2; 9 bases map to TRBD1. This CDR3 spans 18 amino acids. Per germline, CDR1 SGHRS and CDR2 YFSETQ. J was trimmed by 4 bases and V by 2 bases; bases with no gene match: 15. CDR3 DNA: TGCGCCAGCAGCTTCGTTCCTAATACAGGGGGCCGCCTCTATGGCTACACCTTC. Amino acid sequence: CASSFVPNTGGRLYGYTF.

V gene TRBV5-8 combines with J gene TRBJ1-1, with D unclear. CDR3 length equals 15 residues. The V end was cut by 3 bases, the J end by 6 bases, with 18 bases between. Germline V gene lookup returns CDR1 SGHTS and CDR2 YDEGEE. DNA for the CDR3: TGTGCCAGCAGCTCCAGTGGGCCGTATTTCGCTGAAGCTTTCTTT. Its protein is CASSSSGPYFAEAFF.

The chain joins TRBV11-2 to TRBJ2-7; D gene uncertain. Looked up from germline, CDR1 is SGHAT and CDR2 is FQNNGV. Trimming took 7 bases from V and 0 from J, leaving 16 bases between them. This CDR3 has 15 residues. CDR3 amino acids: CASNLLVESSYEQYF. As DNA, the CDR3 is TGTGCCAGCAACCTCCTGGTCGAAAGCTCCTACGAGCAGTACTTC.

The chain joins TRBV7-2 to TRBJ2-1; D uncertain. From germline, CDR1 is SGHTA and CDR2 FQGNSA. CDR3 length equals 19 residues. V lost 3 bases and J lost 0, with 21 bases in between. The CDR3: CASSLPAVTFLSSYNEQFF. In DNA form, the CDR3 reads TGTGCCAGCAGCTTGCCGGCAGTTACCTTCCTGAGCTCCTACAATGAGCAGTTCTTC.

V is TRBV7-9 and J is TRBJ2-1; 11 bases fit TRBD2. The J segment lost 2 bases and the V segment lost 4 bases, leaving 4 bases of the junction unmatched. The CDR3 is 16 residues long. The germline V gene has CDR1 SEHNR and CDR2 FQNEAQ (reference sequence). DNA of the CDR3: TGTGCCAGCAGCTCGGGACTAGCGGAAACCTACAATGAGCAGTTCTTC. Translated: CASSSGLAETYNEQFF.

This clone has more than one count but fewer than ten. The junction shows a germline mismatch at one end, possibly a read error. CDR3 sequence: CASSESDLVF. DNA for the CDR3: TGTGCCAGCAGCGAGTCGGATTTAGTCTTC. The V gene is TRBV7-6, the J gene TRBJ2-1, with D uncertain. CDR3 size: 10 residues. CDR1 and CDR2 (germline): SGHVS, FNYEAQ.

The chain recombines TRBV5-4 with TRBJ2-7; D possibly corresponds to TRBD1 (6 bases). Trimming shortened V by 4 bases and J by 11 bases, and 19 bases separated the two germline ends. Germline V lookup: CDR1 SGHNT, CDR2 YYREEE (reference sequence). The CDR3 loop spans 13 amino acids. The CDR3 reads CASSHRDIGHEYF. The CDR3 DNA follows: TGTGCCAGCAGCCACCGGGACATAGGCCATGAGTACTTC.

This clone was picked up a small number of times. The V and J genes are TRBV4-3 and TRBJ2-3; tentatively, D is TRBD2 (6 bases). CDR3 size: 17 residues. Germline V CDR1 and CDR2: LGHNA, YSLEER. Trimming cost V 1 base and J 1 base, with 15 bases left between them. CDR3: CASSQALNGGGTDTQYF. CDR3 DNA: TGCGCCAGCAGCCAAGCCCTGAATGGCGGGGGCACAGATACGCAGTATTTT.

The chain joins TRBV7-2 to TRBJ2-7; D remains ambiguous. The V end lost 7 bases, the J end lost 0 bases, and 16 bases lay between the germline ends. The CDR3 has 15 residues. The germline V gene encodes CDR1 SGHTA and CDR2 FQGNSA. This CDR3 is CASNLLVESSYEQYF. CDR3 DNA: TGTGCCAGCAACCTCCTGGTCGAAAGCTCCTACGAGCAGTACTTC.

Many counts were recorded for this clone. The chain is built from TRBV29-1 and TRBJ2-1, with 9 bases identical to TRBD2. Trimming cost V 1 base and J 10 bases; bases outside gene matches: 8. CDR1 and CDR2 from the germline V gene are SQVTM and ANQGSEA. The CDR3 has 14 residues. The CDR3: CSVEGGRGPREQFF. The DNA for the CDR3 is TGCAGCGTTGAAGGCGGGAGGGGCCCTCGGGAGCAGTTCTTC.

The V and J genes are TRBV6-5 and TRBJ1-5; D ambiguous. The germline V and J ends were trimmed by 4 bases and 9 bases, with 13 bases remaining between them. The germline V gene encodes CDR1 MNHEY and CDR2 SVGAGI. The CDR3 has 13 residues. The DNA for the CDR3 is TGTGCCAGCAGTTTAGCCGCGAGACGGCCCCAGCATTTT. Its translation: CASSLAARRPQHF.

This rearrangement joins TRBV5-6 to TRBJ2-1, with D unclear. Deletions cut 2 bases from V and 2 bases from J, with 14 bases between. The CDR3 spans 16 residues. Looked up from germline, CDR1 is SGHDT and CDR2 is YYEEEE. The CDR3 coding sequence is TGTGCCAGCAGCTTAATGCTTGGCGGCGCCTACAATGAGCAGTTCTTC. Its translation is CASSLMLGGAYNEQFF.

The chain recombines TRBV28 with TRBJ2-1, with D possibly matching TRBD2 (6 bases). V shed 5 bases and J shed 9 bases, with 23 bases lying between them. CDR1 and CDR2 (germline): MDHEN, SYDVKM. The CDR3 is 16 amino acids. CDR3 nucleotide sequence: TGTGCCAGCAGTCGGGACTCAGGTAAAAGTCGGCTTGAGCAGTTCTTC. Translated: CASSRDSGKSRLEQFF.

This sequence joins TRBV25-1 and TRBJ2-1; 11 nucleotides align to TRBD2. J lost 2 bases, V lost 5 bases, and 5 bases had no gene match. The CDR3 runs 16 residues. The germline gives CDR1 MGHDK, CDR2 SYGVNS. The CDR3 DNA reads TGTGCCAGCAGTTGGGCGACTAGCGGGACCTACAATGAGCAGTTCTTC. Translating gives CASSWATSGTYNEQFF.

This chain links TRBV6-5 with TRBJ2-7; 8 positions match TRBD2. The CDR3 is made up of 14 amino acids. The V gene end was trimmed by 2 bases and the J gene end by 0 bases; junction bases not matched to a gene: 0. Germline CDR1 and CDR2: MNHEY and SVGAGI. The CDR3 sequence: CASSYGTSSYEQYF. CDR3 coding DNA: TGTGCCAGCAGTTACGGGACTAGCTCCTACGAGCAGTACTTC.

This chain connects TRBV27 to TRBJ2-7; either TRBD1 or TRBD2 may fit D (6 bases each). Deletions cut 2 bases from V and 2 bases from J, with 13 bases between. Germline V CDR1 and CDR2: MNHEY, SMNVEV (reference sequence). This CDR3 is built from 15 residues. DNA for the CDR3: TGTGCCAGCAGTTTAGGGGAGGCAGGGGCCTACGAGCAGTACTTC. This gives the protein CASSLGEAGAYEQYF.

The gene calls are TRBV9 and TRBJ2-5; 10 nucleotides match TRBD2. This CDR3 has 19 amino acids. The J segment lost 5 bases and the V segment lost 3 bases, leaving 19 bases of the junction unmatched. Germline V lookup: CDR1 SGDLS, CDR2 YYNGEE. CDR3: CASSGSGAPSGRAGETQYF. CDR3 coding DNA: TGTGCCAGCAGCGGTAGTGGGGCCCCGAGCGGGAGGGCCGGGGAGACCCAGTACTTC.

This clone was counted only a few times. This chain joins TRBV4-1 and TRBJ1-1, with D uncertain. Germline-derived CDR1 and CDR2 are MGHRA and YSYEKL. V lost 0 bases and J 5 bases, leaving 10 bases between the germline ends. This CDR3 region has 14 residues. The CDR3 loop is CASSQDSGRTEAFF. The CDR3 DNA reads as TGCGCCAGCAGCCAAGACTCCGGCCGGACTGAAGCTTTCTTT.

This chain joins TRBV9 and TRBJ2-5; a weak D match, TRBD2 (5 bases). The V end was cut by 0 bases, the J end by 5 bases, with 14 bases between. The CDR3 is made up of 15 amino acids. Looked up from germline, CDR1 is SGDLS and CDR2 is YYNGEE. The CDR3 DNA sequence: TGTGCCAGCAGCGTAGCGAGGGTAGGCGAGGAGACCCAGTACTTC. Amino acid sequence: CASSVARVGEETQYF.

The V and J genes are TRBV2 and TRBJ2-3; 10 positions match TRBD2. The CDR3 has 14 residues. Germline V gene lookup returns CDR1 SNHLY and CDR2 FYNNEI. The CDR3 region has the DNA TGTGCTTCCATGGGGGCTAGCGGGAGAGATACGCAGTATTTT. Protein: CASMGASGRDTQYF. The variable domain in full, completed from reference TRBV2 and TRBJ2-3, reads EPEVTQTPSHQVTQMGQEVILRCVPISNHLYFYWYRQILGQKVEFLVSFYNNEISEKSEIFDDQFSVERPDGSNFTLKIRSTKLEDSAMYFCASMGASGRDTQYFGPGTRLTVL.